This note documents a single T cell receptor beta chain sequence. Germline V gene lookup returns CDR1 SGHRS and CDR2 YFSETQ. Deletions cut 7 bases from V and 7 bases from J, with 21 bases between. CDR3 length: 15 amino acids. The record originates from a study of OX40 agonist ivuxolimab in advanced cancers. Sequencing used immunoSEQ multiplex PCR; TCRdb keeps in-frame clones, though not all of them. Of around 60,000 clones listed, over 75% are singletons. The sequenced sample was CD4+ or CD8+ T cells sorted from blood, obtained in a trial of the OX40 agonist ivuxolimab. The V call is TRBV5-1, the J call TRBJ2-1, with D perhaps TRBD2 (5 bases). The receptor was derived from an adult with an advanced solid tumor such as melanoma, head and neck, liver or kidney cancer. CDR3 loop: CASARGQAARNEQFF. The CDR3 region has the DNA TGCGCCAGCGCCCGGGGTCAGGCCGCACGGAATGAGCAGTTCTTC.